Listed below are T cell receptor beta chains from one sample, sequenced in a study of shared clonotypes between healthy human individuals. The protocol was immunoSEQ multiplex PCR, while the TCRdb copy is restricted to in-frame clones and leaves out a portion. Seen here are about 2,100,000 clones, about 92% observed once, and the top ten hold approximately 1.7%. Specimen: naive CD8+ T cells from PBMCs. All receptors come from a man between 18 and 29 years old in good health. Some clones in this sample may be carry-over from other donors' samples. Each CDR3 is given with its conserved first and last residue. The D gene is left open where the match is weak. Rows give clone size only sometimes, using once, few, many, or a class for an expanded clone.

clone size	V gene	CDR3 length	D gene	J gene	CDR3 DNA	CDR3 protein
.	TRBV29-1	15	TRBD2	TRBJ2-2	TGCAGCGTTGAAAATACGACTAGCGGTACCGGGGAGCTGTTTTTT	CSVENTTSGTGELFF
once	TRBV19	13	.	TRBJ2-7	TGTGCCAGTAGTATCGGGGGGCTCTACGAGCAGTACTTC	CASSIGGLYEQYF
.	TRBV9	16	.	TRBJ2-1	TGTGCCAGCAGCGTAGAGCAGCGGCCCAACCCCAATGAGCAGTTCTTC	CASSVEQRPNPNEQFF
.	TRBV7-9	14	TRBD2	TRBJ2-1	TGTGCCAGCAGCGCGGGACTAGCGGATAATGAGCAGTTCTTC	CASSAGLADNEQFF
.	TRBV7-9	13	TRBD2	TRBJ2-3	TGTGCCAGCAGCCGACTAGCGGGAGATACGCAGTATTTT	CASSRLAGDTQYF
.	TRBV5-4	16	.	TRBJ2-1	TGTGCCAGCACCTCGGGGGTACGCCGCGCTTACAATGAGCAGTTCTTC	CASTSGVRRAYNEQFF
once	TRBV14	15	TRBD2	TRBJ2-2	TGTGCCAGCAGAGGGACTAGCGGGAACACCGGGGAGCTGTTTTTT	CASRGTSGNTGELFF
.	TRBV11-2	14	TRBD1	TRBJ2-7	TGTGCCAGCAGCTTGCTGGGGACAGGGACCGAGCAGTACTTC	CASSLLGTGTEQYF
.	TRBV5-1	14	.	TRBJ1-1	TGCGCCAGCAGCTTGGAGATGCCGGGCCCTGAAGCTTTCTTT	CASSLEMPGPEAFF
.	TRBV7-2	16	.	TRBJ1-2	TGTGCCAGCAGCTTAGATGGGTCCGTAGCTAACTATGGCTACACCTTC	CASSLDGSVANYGYTF
.	TRBV10-2	15	TRBD1	TRBJ1-5	TGCGCCAGCAGCGATCCTCGACAGGGTTCAATTCCCCAGCATTTT	CASSDPRQGSIPQHF
.	TRBV7-6	17	.	TRBJ2-1	TGTGCCAGCAGCTTAGATCGGCGATCAAAGAGCTACAATGAGCAGTTCTTC	CASSLDRRSKSYNEQFF
.	TRBV28	15	.	TRBJ1-2	TGTGCCAGCAGTTTAAGGGGTCCAAAGGGCTATGGCTACACCTTC	CASSLRGPKGYGYTF
.	TRBV7-9	13	TRBD2	TRBJ2-7	TGTGCCAGCAGCAGCCGGTCCTACGGGGGGGAGTACTTC	CASSSRSYGGEYF
.	TRBV10-3	14	TRBD2	TRBJ2-1	TGTGCCATCAGCGGGAGCGGGAGTAGTAATGAGCAGTTCTTC	CAISGSGSSNEQFF
.	TRBV27	19	TRBD1	TRBJ2-5	TGTGCCAGCAGCCGGGACAGGGGTAGGACAGGGGCCTTTCAAGAGACCCAGTACTTC	CASSRDRGRTGAFQETQYF
.	TRBV15	16	TRBD1	TRBJ1-1	TGTGCCACCAGCAGAGCTAGAGACAGGGCCGACACTGAAGCTTTCTTT	CATSRARDRADTEAFF
.	TRBV19	13	TRBD2	TRBJ2-7	TGTGCCAGTAAGGGTAGCGGGATTGACGAGCAGTACTTC	CASKGSGIDEQYF
.	TRBV5-8	16	.	TRBJ1-1	TGTGCCAGCAGCTTCGAAAAAGGGCGGGCCCTCCCGAGAGCTTTCTTT	CASSFEKGRALPRAFF
.	TRBV6-1	13	.	TRBJ1-3	TGTGCCAGCAGGGAGGGTCCCGGGTACACCATATATTTT	CASREGPGYTIYF
.	TRBV15	14	TRBD1	TRBJ2-5	TGTGCCACCAGCAGCGGACAGGGGCCAGAGACCCAGTACTTC	CATSSGQGPETQYF
.	TRBV7-2	16	TRBD1	TRBJ2-1	TGTGCCAGCAGCTGGGGGACAGCTTTAGCCTACAATGAGCAGTTCTTC	CASSWGTALAYNEQFF
.	TRBV11-2	19	TRBD2	TRBJ2-5	TGTGCCAGCAGCTTATACTCGGCTAGCGGGAGGGCCCGGGAAGAGACCCAGTACTTC	CASSLYSASGRAREETQYF
.	TRBV27	15	.	TRBJ2-1	TGTGCCAGCACCTCAGACTCCAGCTCGTTAAATGAGCAGTTCTTC	CASTSDSSSLNEQFF
.	TRBV2	16	.	TRBJ1-4	TGTGCCAGCAGTGAAGCGCTAGCCCAGTATAATGAAAAACTGTTTTTT	CASSEALAQYNEKLFF
.	TRBV2	14	TRBD1	TRBJ1-2	TGTGCCAGCAGTGAAGCCAGGACAGGGCCTGGCTACACCTTC	CASSEARTGPGYTF
.	TRBV7-6	13	TRBD2	TRBJ2-7	TGTGCCAGCAGCTTAGGTAGCGGGAACGAGCAGTACTTC	CASSLGSGNEQYF
.	TRBV9	14	.	TRBJ2-7	TGTGCCAGCAGCGTAGGAGGGGGGGTCTACGAGCAGTACTTC	CASSVGGGVYEQYF
.	TRBV7-2	15	TRBD2	TRBJ2-5	TGTGCCAGCAGCCTTAGCGGGAGTTACGGGGAGACCCAGTACTTC	CASSLSGSYGETQYF
.	TRBV18	15	.	TRBJ1-4	TGTGCCAGCTCACCAGGGGACCGGTATAATGAAAAACTGTTTTTT	CASSPGDRYNEKLFF
.	TRBV4-1	16	TRBD1	TRBJ1-5	TGCGCCAGCAGCCCCCACCAGGGGGCGATAAAGGAGCCCCAGCATTTT	CASSPHQGAIKEPQHF
.	TRBV9	15	.	TRBJ1-4	TGTGCCAGCAGTGCGGTGGGTACCGGCAATGAAAAACTGTTTTTT	CASSAVGTGNEKLFF
.	TRBV6-4	14	.	TRBJ1-5	TGTGCCAGCAGTGACGGCTTTAGCAATCAGCCCCAGCATTTT	CASSDGFSNQPQHF
.	TRBV19	14	.	TRBJ2-7	TGTGCCAGTAGCGGCTTTACCGGAACCTACGAGCAGTACTTC	CASSGFTGTYEQYF
.	TRBV11-2	16	.	TRBJ1-1	TGTGCCAGCAGCTTAGGCCCGATATGGGGGTCCACTGAAGCTTTCTTT	CASSLGPIWGSTEAFF
.	TRBV29-1	13	.	TRBJ2-7	TGCAGCGTCGTTTTGGACAGCACCTACGAGCAGTACTTC	CSVVLDSTYEQYF
.	TRBV4-1	15	.	TRBJ2-5	TGCGCCAGCAGCCCCTTTGATTCCGAGGGAGAGACCCAGTACTTC	CASSPFDSEGETQYF
.	TRBV7-9	15	.	TRBJ2-7	TGTGCCAGCAGCTTAGACCGGGACAAGGCCTACGAGCAGTACTTC	CASSLDRDKAYEQYF
.	TRBV6-5	13	.	TRBJ2-7	TGTGCCAGCAGTTACTCGTTCCGCTACGAGCAGTACTTC	CASSYSFRYEQYF
.	TRBV9	13	TRBD2	TRBJ2-5	TGTGCCAGCAGCGTTCCGGGGGGAGAGACCCAGTACTTC	CASSVPGGETQYF
.	TRBV7-9	15	TRBD1	TRBJ1-2	TGTGCCAGCAGTTCCGGACAGGTTTTAAACTATGGCTACACCTTC	CASSSGQVLNYGYTF
.	TRBV11-2	14	TRBD1	TRBJ1-1	TGTGCCAGCAGCTCGCGACAGGGGAACACTGAAGCTTTCTTT	CASSSRQGNTEAFF
.	TRBV7-2	15	TRBD2	TRBJ2-7	TGTGCCAGCAGCCCCCGGACTAGCAGACACTACGAGCAGTACTTC	CASSPRTSRHYEQYF
few	TRBV6-4	15	TRBD2	TRBJ2-7	TGTGCCAGCAGTCTCACTAGCGGGAGTTCCAACGAGCAGTACTTC	CASSLTSGSSNEQYF
.	TRBV2	13	TRBD1	TRBJ1-5	TGTGCCAGCAGGGGACAGAACGATCAGCCCCAGCATTTT	CASRGQNDQPQHF